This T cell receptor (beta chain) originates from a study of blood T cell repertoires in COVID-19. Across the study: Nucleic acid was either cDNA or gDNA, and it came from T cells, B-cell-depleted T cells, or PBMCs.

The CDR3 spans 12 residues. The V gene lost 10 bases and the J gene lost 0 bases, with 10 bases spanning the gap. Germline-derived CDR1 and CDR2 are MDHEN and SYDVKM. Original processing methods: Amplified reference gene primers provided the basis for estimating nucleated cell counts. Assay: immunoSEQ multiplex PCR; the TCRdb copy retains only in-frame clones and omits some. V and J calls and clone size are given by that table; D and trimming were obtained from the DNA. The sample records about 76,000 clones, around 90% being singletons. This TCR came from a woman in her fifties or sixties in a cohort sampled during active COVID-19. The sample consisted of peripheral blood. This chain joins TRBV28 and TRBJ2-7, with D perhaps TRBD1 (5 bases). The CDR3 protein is CAINRSSYEQYF. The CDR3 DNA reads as TGTGCCATCAACAGGAGCTCCTACGAGCAGTACTTC.